This TCR beta chain was identified during a study of T-cell memory formation after mild COVID-19. Study background: Largely, TCR clusters stayed within a single donor. Regarding the study as a whole: Those CD4+ clones that contracted were mainly in CM and EM (CD8+ ones in EMRA).

A remark on this clonotype: The antigen remains unidentified.

Constant-segment primers served in 5'RACE that generated TCR alpha and TCR beta cDNA libraries bearing sample barcodes and UMIs. TCRdb re-analysed the 5' RACE reads in MiXCR, keeping a single row per CDR3 protein. The top ten clones hold under 15% of a sample with under 700,000 distinct CDR3 sequences, roughly 21% of them seen once. The CDR3 has 13 amino acids. Per the germline V gene, CDR1 is MGHDK and CDR2 is SYGVNS. The V gene lost 0 bases and the J gene lost 5 bases, with 7 bases spanning the gap. The TCR sequence derives from an adult woman who had mild COVID-19 (a few samples of this study predate the infection). Cell type and time point are not known. The sample was PBMCs or a T cell subset sorted from them (not recorded which). V is TRBV25-1 and J is TRBJ2-5; no firm D call. CDR3: CASSEYGYETQYF. DNA of the CDR3: TGTGCCAGCAGTGAATATGGGTATGAGACCCAGTACTTC. The entire variable domain, with the rest obtained from reference TRBV25-1 and TRBJ2-5, is as follows: EADIYQTPRYLVIGTGKKITLECSQTMGHDKMYWYQQDPGMELHLIHYSYGVNSTEKGDLSSESTVSRIRTEHFPLTLESARPSHTSQYLCASSEYGYETQYFGPGTRLLVL.